This record covers a single TCR beta chain. With V trimmed by 3 bases and J by 9 bases, 8 bases remained unmatched. This CDR3 comprises 15 residues. Germline CDR1 and CDR2: MDHEN and SYDVKM. This sample is part of a study of technical replicates of blood from several donors. Clones were sequenced by immunoSEQ multiplex PCR, and TCRdb holds only the in-frame ones, with some missing. The sample includes approximately 80,000 clones, 90% to 95% of them seen just once. The TCR sequence derives from a human donor in good health. This chain uses TRBV28 with TRBJ2-1; 10 bases map to TRBD2. Input material: T cells isolated from PBMCs. The CDR3 DNA reads as TGTGCCAGCAGTTTCACTAGCGGGGCGGGGGGTGAGCAGTTCTTC. Amino acids: CASSFTSGAGGEQFF. Looking up the rest from reference TRBV28 and TRBJ2-1 gives the full variable domain: DVKVTQSSRYLVKRTGEKVFLECVQDMDHENMFWYRQDPGLGLRLIYFSYDVKMKEKGDIPEGYSVSREKKERFSLILESASTNQTSMYLCASSFTSGAGGEQFFGPGTRLTVL.